The 6 T cell receptor beta chains in this list originate from one sample, sequenced in a study of radiation and T cells in renal cell carcinoma. Treatment given: treatment-naive control, cytoreductive nephrectomy. The protocol was immunoSEQ multiplex PCR, while the TCRdb copy is restricted to in-frame clones and leaves out a portion. This sample yields 15,000 or so clones, of which less than 65% are seen a single time; approximately 15% belongs to the top ten. This specimen was tumor tissue, taken from a patient whose treatment was nephrectomy without radiotherapy. Receptors were obtained from a man in his fifties or sixties with renal cell carcinoma.

This clone has a handful of counts. This sequence joins TRBV9 and TRBJ2-2; D not resolved. Germline-derived CDR1 and CDR2 are SGDLS and YYNGEE. CDR3 size: 12 residues. V was cut by 4 bases and J by 6 bases, with 7 bases left in between. CDR3 residues: CASSHFSGELFF. The CDR3 DNA is TGTGCCAGCAGCCATTTTTCCGGGGAGCTGTTTTTT.

The V gene is TRBV6-6, the J gene TRBJ2-7; D is perhaps TRBD1 (6 bases). The CDR3 extends over 16 amino acids. CDR1 MNHNY and CDR2 SVGAGI come from the germline V gene (reference sequence). Trimming shortened V by 2 bases and J by 3 bases, and 17 bases separated the two germline ends. For the CDR3, the DNA is TGTGCCAGCAGTTACCCGACACAGGGAAAGGGCTACGAGCAGTACTTC. Translating it yields CASSYPTQGKGYEQYF.

The rearrangement joins TRBV4-1 to TRBJ2-7; 9 bases fit TRBD2. This CDR3 is 15 amino acids long. The junction had 12 bases not matched to a gene; V was cut back by 6 bases and J by 6 bases. Germline CDR1 is MGHRA and CDR2 is YSYEKL. The CDR3: CASRPRASGNFEQYF. The CDR3 nucleotides are TGCGCCAGCAGACCGCGGGCTAGCGGGAACTTCGAGCAGTACTTC.

This clone ranks as medium-sized (0.01 to 0.1%). This chain connects TRBV2 to TRBJ2-1, with 8 positions matching TRBD2. V lost 7 bases to trimming and J lost 5 bases; unmatched junction nucleotides: 7. The CDR3 covers 14 residues. Per germline, CDR1 SNHLY and CDR2 FYNNEI. CDR3 protein: CASTKGLADNEQFF. The CDR3 coding sequence is TGTGCCAGCACCAAAGGACTAGCAGACAATGAGCAGTTCTTC.

The CDR3 DNA follows: TGTGCCAGCAGCACAATTAACACTGAAGCTTTCTTT. Its translation is CASSTINTEAFF. V gene TRBV5-4 combines with J gene TRBJ1-1, with D unclear. CDR3 length: 12 amino acids. Trimming cost V 4 bases and J 2 bases, with 6 bases left between them. In germline, CDR1 is SGHNT, CDR2 YYREEE (reference sequence).

This clone showed up just once. The chain couples TRBV5-8 to TRBJ1-5; 10 nucleotides match TRBD1. This CDR3 has 15 residues. CDR1 and CDR2 (germline): SGHTS, YDEGEE. The J segment lost 4 bases and the V segment lost 0 bases, leaving 1 base of the junction unmatched. CDR3 sequence (DNA): TGTGCCAGCAGCTTGGGGACAGGGGGTAATCAGCCCCAGCATTTT. Translation gives CASSLGTGGNQPQHF.